A selection of T cell receptor beta chains follows, all from one sample in a study of blood T cell repertoires in COVID-19. Libraries were prepared by immunoSEQ multiplex PCR; TCRdb keeps only in-frame clonotypes and omits some of them. Of 350,000 to 450,000 clones in the sample, approximately 91% were seen once. The source material was PBMCs or T cells enriched from blood (not recorded which). The origin of the receptors is a woman aged 40 to 50 who had been exposed to COVID-19. Each CDR3 is given with its conserved first and last residue. D genes are given only for firm matches. The size field is filled for only some rows; it gives once, few, many or a size class.

clone size,J gene,D gene,V gene,CDR3 protein,CDR3 DNA
NA,TRBJ2-7,TRBD2,TRBV15,CATSRDSGMDEQYF,TGTGCCACCAGCAGAGATAGCGGGATGGACGAGCAGTACTTC
once,TRBJ2-1,NA,TRBV19,CASSTAEGLYNEQFF,TGTGCCAGTAGTACTGCCGAGGGACTCTACAATGAGCAGTTCTTC
NA,TRBJ2-5,TRBD2,TRBV3-1/TRBV3-2,CASSRSTSGGTQYF,TGTGCCAGCAGCCGATCCACTAGCGGCGGGACCCAGTACTTC
NA,TRBJ1-2,NA,TRBV10-3,CAISELLGRDGYTF,TGTGCCATCAGTGAACTTCTTGGGAGGGATGGCTACACCTTC
NA,TRBJ1-2,TRBD1,TRBV18,CASSPGQGAFGYTF,TGTGCCAGCTCACCGGGACAGGGGGCTTTTGGCTACACCTTC
NA,TRBJ1-4,TRBD1,TRBV10-2,CASRKETGNNEKLFF,TGCGCCAGCAGGAAGGAGACAGGGAATAATGAAAAACTGTTTTTT
NA,TRBJ2-1,TRBD1,TRBV11-1,CASSPDRLSSYNEQFF,TGTGCCAGCAGCCCGGACAGGTTGAGCTCCTACAATGAGCAGTTCTTC
NA,TRBJ2-7,NA,TRBV2,CASSDWGRVKSYEQYF,TGTGCCAGCAGTGACTGGGGGCGGGTTAAGTCGTACGAGCAGTACTTC
once,TRBJ1-5,NA,TRBV27,CASSSLGGGYSNQPQHF,TGTGCCAGCAGTTCCCTAGGCGGTGGCTACAGCAATCAGCCCCAGCATTTT
NA,TRBJ1-2,TRBD1,TRBV7-2,CASRTGNYGYTF,TGTGCCAGCAGGACAGGGAACTATGGCTACACCTTC
NA,TRBJ1-2,TRBD1,TRBV15,CATRDGQGGYGYTF,TGTGCCACCAGAGATGGACAGGGAGGCTATGGCTACACCTTC
NA,TRBJ2-3,TRBD1,TRBV18,CASSPDRGSTDTQYF,TGTGCCAGCTCACCGGACAGGGGTTCCACAGATACGCAGTATTTT
NA,TRBJ2-1,TRBD1,TRBV6-2/TRBV6-3,CASSYPTDRVGGFSHEQFF,TGTGCCAGCAGTTACCCGACGGACAGGGTCGGGGGTTTCTCCCATGAGCAGTTCTTC
NA,TRBJ2-5,NA,TRBV7-6,CASSYKETQYF,TGTGCCAGCAGCTACAAAGAGACCCAGTACTTC
NA,TRBJ2-1,NA,TRBV6-5,CASNRQVDSNEQFF,TGTGCCAGCAATCGGCAGGTTGACAGCAATGAGCAGTTCTTC
once,TRBJ2-7,TRBD2,TRBV24-1,CATSDLGGGLTLYEQYF,TGTGCCACCAGTGATTTGGGGGGGGGACTGACGCTTTACGAGCAGTACTTC
NA,TRBJ1-5,NA,TRBV7-9,CASSFSGKNQPQHF,TGTGCCAGCAGCTTCTCAGGGAAAAATCAGCCCCAGCATTTT
NA,TRBJ1-2,TRBD1,TRBV9,CASSVARGQGYGYTF,TGTGCCAGCAGCGTAGCTCGGGGACAGGGCTATGGCTACACCTTC
NA,TRBJ1-3,TRBD1,TRBV19,CASGSTGGSGNTIYF,TGTGCCAGTGGCTCGACAGGGGGCTCTGGAAACACCATATATTTT
NA,TRBJ2-7,NA,TRBV10-3,CAISEWGLGGSEQYF,TGTGCCATCAGTGAGTGGGGCCTAGGGGGTAGCGAGCAGTACTTC
NA,TRBJ1-5,NA,TRBV28,CASSLPRQGDQPQHF,TGTGCCAGCAGTTTGCCCCGGCAGGGCGATCAGCCCCAGCATTTT
NA,TRBJ2-7,NA,TRBV10-2,CASSEFLAAYEQYF,TGCGCCAGCAGTGAGTTTTTAGCGGCCTACGAGCAGTACTTC
NA,TRBJ2-7,TRBD2,TRBV29-1,CSVGGLAGGTYEQYF,TGCAGCGTTGGGGGGCTAGCGGGAGGAACCTACGAGCAGTACTTC
once,TRBJ2-3,NA,TRBV2,CASRRETTSTDTQYF,TGTGCCAGCAGAAGGGAGACTACTAGCACAGATACGCAGTATTTT
NA,TRBJ1-2,NA,TRBV19,CASRPGGTYGYTF,TGTGCCAGTAGGCCAGGAGGTACCTATGGCTACACCTTC
NA,TRBJ1-2,NA,TRBV3-1/TRBV3-2,CASSQDRWVGDGYTF,TGTGCCAGCAGCCAAGATCGATGGGTCGGGGATGGCTACACCTTC
NA,TRBJ2-3,NA,TRBV2,CASSVVGSGLVDTQYF,TGTGCCAGCAGTGTTGTTGGTAGCGGTTTGGTAGATACGCAGTATTTT
NA,TRBJ2-2,TRBD1,TRBV24-1,CATGTGRTGELFF,TGTGCCACCGGGACAGGTCGCACCGGGGAGCTGTTTTTT